The source of this TCR beta chain is a study of T cell changes during pregnancy in multiple sclerosis. Clones were read by immunoSEQ multiplex PCR, and TCRdb kept only the in-frame ones, dropping some. The repertoire consists of tens of thousands of clones, with 75% to 95% occurring once and the leading ten covering approximately 0.45%. This CDR3 region has 13 residues. Germline values: CDR1 LNHDA, CDR2 SQIVND (reference sequence). V was trimmed by 3 bases and J by 4 bases, leaving 9 bases between them. Sequencing was performed on CD4+ T cells from peripheral blood mononuclear cells, taken in the second trimester of pregnancy. This sequence joins TRBV19 and TRBJ1-1; D is perhaps TRBD1 (5 bases). This TCR came from a female donor with multiple sclerosis, enrolled in a pregnancy study. DNA of the CDR3: TGTGCCAGTAGTATCGCGGGGACCACTGAAGCTTTCTTT. This encodes CASSIAGTTEAFF.